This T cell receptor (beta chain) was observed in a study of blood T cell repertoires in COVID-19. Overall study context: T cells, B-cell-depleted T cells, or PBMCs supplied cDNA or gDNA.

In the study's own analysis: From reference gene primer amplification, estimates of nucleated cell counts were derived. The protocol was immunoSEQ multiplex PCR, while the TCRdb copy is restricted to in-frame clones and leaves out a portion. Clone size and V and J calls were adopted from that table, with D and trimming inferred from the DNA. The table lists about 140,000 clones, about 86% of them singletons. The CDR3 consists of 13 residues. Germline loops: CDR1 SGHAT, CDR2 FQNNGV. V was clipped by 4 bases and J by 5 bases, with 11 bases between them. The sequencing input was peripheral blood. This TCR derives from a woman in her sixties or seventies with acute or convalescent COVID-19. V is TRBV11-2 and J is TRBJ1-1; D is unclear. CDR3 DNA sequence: TGTGCCAGCAGCTCCCCGACATTAACTGAAGCTTTCTTT. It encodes CASSSPTLTEAFF.